One sample yielded the 25 T cell receptor beta chains listed below, sequenced in a study of radiotherapy plus CTLA-4 blockade in lung cancer. TCRdb's copy holds only in-frame clones and misses some; the assay was immunoSEQ multiplex PCR. The sample lists 70,000 to 85,000 clones, under 75% occurring once. The specimen comprised peripheral blood, sampled from a patient treated with radiotherapy plus ipilimumab. These TCRs come from a human donor with non-small cell lung cancer whose response to radiotherapy plus ipilimumab could not be evaluated.

The V gene is TRBV6-1, the J gene TRBJ2-1; TRBD2 might be the D (5 bases). Trimming pared 2 bases from V and 2 bases from J, leaving 16 bases between. The CDR3 totals 17 residues. In germline, CDR1 is MNHNS, CDR2 SASEGT. In nucleotides, the CDR3 is TGTGCCAGCAGTGAAAGGAGGTCGGGCCTCACCTACAATGAGCAGTTCTTC. Translated, it gives CASSERRSGLTYNEQFF.

V gene TRBV25-1 combines with J gene TRBJ2-5; 10 nucleotides line up with TRBD1. The J call is in doubt because the DNA end fits TRBJ2-7 better. CDR1 is MGHDK, CDR2 SYGVNS, per germline. This CDR3 is 13 amino acids long. CDR3 DNA: TGTGCCAGCACGGGACAGGGGTCCCACGAGCAGTACTTC. This gives the protein CASTGQGSHEQYF.

The chain recombines TRBV14 with TRBJ2-7, with D perhaps matching TRBD1 (6 bases). The CDR3 is 17 residues long. The germline V gene has CDR1 SGHDN and CDR2 FVKESK. Deletions cut 1 base from V and 2 bases from J, with 18 bases between. For the CDR3, the DNA is TGTGCCAGCAGCCAAGTAGGGGACACCGAATTCCCCTACGAGCAGTACTTC. This gives the protein CASSQVGDTEFPYEQYF.

The chain combines TRBV27 with TRBJ1-2, with 8 bases aligning to TRBD1. Germline V gene lookup returns CDR1 MNHEY and CDR2 SMNVEV (reference sequence). J lost 4 bases, V lost 6 bases, and 7 bases had no gene match. The CDR3 is 14 residues long. Written as DNA, the CDR3 is TGTGCCAGCAGGAAAAGGGACAGGCCCTATGGCTACACCTTC. Encoded protein: CASRKRDRPYGYTF.

The chain employs TRBV6-5 and TRBJ1-1; 12 bases align to TRBD1. CDR3 size: 16 residues. The V and J ends lost 4 bases and 4 bases, in that order; junction bases with no gene match: 7. CDR1 is MNHEY and CDR2 is SVGAGI in the germline V gene. The CDR3 spells CASSSLWGQGATEAFF. The DNA for the CDR3 is TGTGCCAGCAGTTCACTTTGGGGACAGGGGGCCACTGAAGCTTTCTTT.

The V and J genes are TRBV11-1 and TRBJ2-7; 9 nucleotides align to TRBD2. V shed 3 bases and J 0 bases; nucleotides not matched to a gene: 3. Germline-derived CDR1 and CDR2 are SGHAT and FQDESV (reference sequence). The CDR3 has 15 residues. CDR3 DNA: TGTGCCAGCAGCTTGACTAGCGGCTCCTCCTACGAGCAGTACTTC. Translated: CASSLTSGSSYEQYF.

The chain joins TRBV4-1 to TRBJ2-5; 10 nucleotides match TRBD2. The DNA end lines up better with TRBJ2-7; the J call may be wrong. From germline, CDR1 is MGHRA and CDR2 YSYEKL. CDR3 length: 16 amino acids. For the CDR3, the DNA is TGCGCCAGCAGCCAAGATCCTAGCGGGAGATCGGTCGAGCAGTACTTC. Protein sequence: CASSQDPSGRSVEQYF.

With regard to this clone: The same CDR3 also results from other DNA sequences found in this sample. The rearrangement uses TRBV19 and TRBJ1-5; 8 nucleotides agree with TRBD1. CDR1 and CDR2 from the germline V gene are LNHDA and SQIVND (reference sequence). The CDR3 length is 13 residues. V dropped 9 bases and J dropped 6; count of bases not matched to a gene: 7. CDR3 in DNA: TGTGCCAGCAAGGACAGGGAAGGTCAGCCCCAGCATTTT. Protein sequence: CASKDREGQPQHF.

The chain has TRBV7-3 and TRBJ2-2; D is possibly TRBD2 (7 bases). CDR3 size: 16 residues. The germline V gene has CDR1 SGHTA and CDR2 FQGTGA. The V gene lost 6 bases and the J gene lost 3 bases, with 17 bases spanning the gap. The CDR3 DNA sequence: TGTGCCAGCAGGAGAGGGGGGGGCGTCGACACCGGGGAGCTGTTTTTT. Protein product: CASRRGGGVDTGELFF.

With regard to this clone: The junction differs from germline at one of its ends, possibly a read error. The CDR3, as DNA: TGTGCCAGCCCACCCGTGCGGGGGAGCACAGATACGCAGTATTTT. Its protein is CASPPVRGSTDTQYF. This chain joins TRBV18 and TRBJ2-3, with 7 bases identical to TRBD2. There are 15 residues in the CDR3. Per germline, CDR1 KGHSH and CDR2 LQKENI.

This clone was seen only a few times. The CDR3 nucleotides are TGTGCCAGCAGTGAAGTTACAGGGGGCGAAGCTTTCTTT. This sequence encodes CASSEVTGGEAFF. The chain combines TRBV6-5 with TRBJ1-1, with 9 bases lining up with TRBD1. The CDR3 extends over 13 amino acids. V lost 5 bases to trimming and J lost 8 bases; unmatched junction nucleotides: 6. The germline gives CDR1 MNHEY, CDR2 SVGAGI.

This clone was found once. The rearrangement uses TRBV4-1 and TRBJ1-3; 10 positions match TRBD1. This CDR3 region has 17 residues. Germline CDR1 and CDR2: MGHRA and YSYEKL. With 3 bases clipped from V and 0 bases from J, the junction kept 5 bases outside the gene matches. The CDR3 reads CASSHPGQGSSGNTIYF. CDR3 DNA sequence: TGCGCCAGCAGCCACCCGGGACAGGGGAGCTCTGGAAACACCATATATTTT.

This clone has just one count. This rearrangement joins TRBV15 to TRBJ2-1; D possibly corresponds to TRBD1 (6 bases). The CDR3 consists of 16 residues. Germline values: CDR1 LNHNV, CDR2 YYDKDF (reference sequence). Trimming stripped 5 bases from V and 9 bases from J, with 23 bases between. The CDR3 nucleotides are TGTGCCACCAGCCTGCGCGATTGGGGGCCAACAAGTGAGCAGTTCTTC. This translates into CATSLRDWGPTSEQFF. Combining the CDR3 with reference TRBV15 and TRBJ2-1 gives the whole variable domain DAMVIQNPRYQVTQFGKPVTLSCSQTLNHNVMYWYQQKSSQAPKLLFHYYDKDFNNEADTPDNFQSRRPNTSFCFLDIRSPGLGDTAMYLCATSLRDWGPTSEQFFGPGTRLTVL.

The chain carries TRBV7-6 and TRBJ2-1; 12 nucleotides agree with TRBD2. Germline CDR1 and CDR2: SGHVS and FNYEAQ. The ends lost 4 bases at V and 7 bases at J; junction bases unmatched: 8. The CDR3 length is 16 residues. Here the CDR3 reads CASSSQLAGGLNEQFF. In DNA form, the CDR3 reads TGTGCCAGCAGCTCCCAACTAGCGGGGGGTTTAAATGAGCAGTTCTTC.

The rearrangement joins TRBV5-4 to TRBJ1-1; D may be TRBD1 (5 bases). Trimming removed 6 bases from V and 7 bases from J, with 13 bases in between. The CDR3 is 12 residues long. CDR1 and CDR2 (germline): SGHNT, YYREEE (reference sequence). The CDR3 protein is CASTQGTGEAFF. The DNA for the CDR3 is TGTGCCAGCACCCAGGGTACCGGTGAAGCTTTCTTT.

This clone was detected a few times. The chain carries TRBV11-3 and TRBJ2-1; 9 positions agree with TRBD2. V lost 5 bases and J lost 9; bases outside the gene matches: 14. Germline V lookup: CDR1 SGHNT, CDR2 YENEEA. This CDR3 spans 16 amino acids. The CDR3 is CASSETLLAGQGEQFF. The CDR3 DNA reads as TGTGCCAGCAGCGAAACCCTTCTAGCGGGGCAAGGTGAGCAGTTCTTC. Full variable domain (outside the CDR3, taken from reference TRBV11-3 and TRBJ2-1): EAGVVQSPRYKIIEKKQPVAFWCNPISGHNTLYWYLQNLGQGPELLIRYENEEAVDDSQLPKDRFSAERLKGVDSTLKIQPAELGDSAVYLCASSETLLAGQGEQFFGPGTRLTVL.

The CDR3 loop reads CASSPDLRGLGEAFF. As DNA, the CDR3 is TGTGCCAGCAGCCCCGATCTTAGGGGGCTGGGTGAAGCTTTCTTT. The rearrangement links TRBV7-3 to TRBJ1-1; TRBD1 aligns across 7 bases. This CDR3 region has 15 residues. The ends lost 5 bases at V and 7 bases at J; junction bases unmatched: 13. Germline V gene lookup returns CDR1 SGHTA and CDR2 FQGTGA.

This clone was counted only a few times. The chain employs TRBV10-3 and TRBJ2-2; 8 nucleotides line up with TRBD1. V lost 6 bases to trimming and J lost 7 bases; unmatched junction nucleotides: 4. This CDR3 spans 13 amino acids. From germline, CDR1 is ENHRY and CDR2 SYGVKD. CDR3 in DNA: TGTGCCATCAGCCAGGGGGCTGGCGGGGAGCTGTTTTTT. Translating it yields CAISQGAGGELFF.

The chain links TRBV27 to TRBJ2-7; D may be TRBD2 (7 bases). Trimming shortened V by 4 bases and J by 5 bases, and 21 bases separated the two germline ends. CDR1 and CDR2 (germline): MNHEY, SMNVEV (reference sequence). The CDR3 has 16 amino acids. The CDR3 DNA reads TGTGCCAGCAGTTCCTGGGGGGGGCGTAGCATCCACGAGCAGTACTTC. Residues: CASSSWGGRSIHEQYF.

The J gene is TRBJ2-5, the V gene TRBV5-1; possible D gene TRBD1, 6 bases. This CDR3 has 15 residues. V was shortened by 3 bases and J by 3 bases, with 15 bases between the two germline ends. Per germline, CDR1 SGHRS and CDR2 YFSETQ. DNA of the CDR3: TGCGCCAGCAGCTCCTTCCAGGGGCGGAAAGAGACCCAGTACTTC. It encodes CASSSFQGRKETQYF.

The chain uses TRBV2 and TRBJ1-4, with D tentatively TRBD1 (5 bases). Germline V gene data show CDR1 as SNHLY and CDR2 as FYNNEI. This CDR3 region has 17 residues. V was cut by 6 bases and J by 0 bases, with 17 bases left in between. The CDR3 DNA sequence: TGTGCCAGCAGCGGCTCGACAGTAGATCCAACTAATGAAAAACTGTTTTTT. It is translated as CASSGSTVDPTNEKLFF.

This clone counts as medium-sized (0.01 to 0.1%). The chain employs TRBV6-6 and TRBJ1-2; 8 positions match TRBD1. The ends lost 0 bases at V and 6 bases at J; junction bases unmatched: 0. CDR3 size: 13 residues. Germline values: CDR1 MNHNY, CDR2 SVGAGI (reference sequence). DNA for the CDR3: TGTGCCAGCAGTTACTCGGACAGGGATGGCTACACCTTC. This codes for CASSYSDRDGYTF.

The chain recombines TRBV5-1 with TRBJ2-1, with a weak D call TRBD2 (6 bases). V gave up 1 base and J gave up 3 bases, with 11 bases separating them. CDR1 and CDR2 (germline): SGHRS, YFSETQ. This CDR3 contains 15 residues. The CDR3 DNA reads as TGCGCCAGCAGCTTGAATCCGGGGGACTACAATGAGCAGTTCTTC. This gives the protein CASSLNPGDYNEQFF.

The V call is TRBV10-3, the J call TRBJ2-1; 8 bases agree with TRBD2. Trimming cost V 0 bases and J 0 bases; bases outside gene matches: 4. CDR1 and CDR2 (germline): ENHRY, SYGVKD. There are 17 residues in the CDR3. The CDR3 sequence: CAISESSGRSSYNEQFF. As DNA, the CDR3 is TGTGCCATCAGTGAGTCCAGCGGGAGAAGCTCCTACAATGAGCAGTTCTTC.

The chain combines TRBV14 with TRBJ1-1; D is perhaps TRBD1 (5 bases). The CDR3 is 14 residues long. Trimming stripped 6 bases from V and 1 base from J, with 12 bases between. Germline CDR1 is SGHDN and CDR2 is FVKESK. CDR3 sequence: CASSLLDRNTEAFF. Here the CDR3 DNA reads TGTGCCAGCAGTCTACTTGACAGGAACACTGAAGCTTTCTTT. Full variable domain (rest looked up from reference TRBV14 and TRBJ1-1): EAGVTQFPSHSVIEKGQTVTLRCDPISGHDNLYWYRRVMGKEIKFLLHFVKESKQDESGMPNNRFLAERTGGTYSTLKVQPAELEDSGVYFCASSLLDRNTEAFFGQGTRLTVV.